The 16 T cell receptor beta chains listed next were all sequenced from one sample in a study of control samples from healthy donors and cancer patients. TCRdb's copy holds only in-frame clones and misses some; the assay was immunoSEQ multiplex PCR. The sample has about 110,000 clones, around 89% seen once. Material for sequencing was blood. The receptor source for this set is a woman aged 45 to 65 in good health.

The chain couples TRBV5-4 to TRBJ2-5; 10 bases line up with TRBD2. Unmatched junction bases numbered 9, after V lost 4 bases and J lost 3 bases. The V gene's germline CDR1 is SGHNT and CDR2 YYREEE (reference sequence). CDR3 size: 16 residues. The CDR3 is CASSLTYTSGEETQYF. The CDR3 DNA reads TGTGCCAGCAGCCTAACCTATACTAGCGGGGAAGAGACCCAGTACTTC. The full variable domain, its missing parts supplied by reference TRBV5-4 and TRBJ2-5, is ETGVTQSPTHLIKTRGQQVTLRCSSQSGHNTVSWYQQALGQGPQFIFQYYREEENGRGNFPPRFSGLQFPNYSSELNVNALELDDSALYLCASSLTYTSGEETQYFGPGTRLLVL.

J is TRBJ2-5 and V is TRBV21-1; whether TRBD2, the table's D call, matches the DNA was not checked. TRBV21-1 represents a pseudogene. The CDR3 has 18 residues. The CDR3 reads CASSRESHSGRAGETQYF. CDR3 nucleotide sequence: TGTGCCAGCAGTAGAGAGAGTCATAGCGGGAGGGCGGGAGAGACCCAGTACTTC.

The chain uses TRBV30 and TRBJ2-7; D gene unclear. CDR1 and CDR2 from the germline V gene are GTSNPN and SVGIG (reference sequence). Deletions cut 3 bases from V and 6 bases from J, with 9 bases between. The CDR3 consists of 11 residues. This chain's CDR3 is CAWSLVSEQYF. The CDR3 DNA is TGTGCCTGGAGCTTGGTTTCCGAGCAGTACTTC.

The CDR3, as DNA: TGTGCCATCAGTGCGGCCAATGAGCAGTTCTTC. Its protein is CAISAANEQFF. The chain is built from TRBV10-3 and TRBJ2-1; D not certain. Germline V gene data show CDR1 as ENHRY and CDR2 as SYGVKD. V was clipped by 4 bases and J by 6 bases, with 4 bases between them. This CDR3 is built from 11 residues.

In its sample, this clone was seen many times. This CDR3 reads CASSYMGEVRDSPLHF. CDR3 nucleotides: TGCGCCAGCAGCTACATGGGGGAGGTACGCGATTCACCCCTCCACTTT. V usage is TRBV5-1 and J usage is TRBJ1-6, with D possibly matching TRBD1 (5 bases). Trimming pared 3 bases from V and 8 bases from J, leaving 18 bases between. The CDR3 consists of 16 residues. From germline, CDR1 is SGHRS and CDR2 YFSETQ.

The chain links TRBV23-1 to TRBJ2-5; tentatively, D is TRBD1 (5 bases). TRBV23-1 qualifies as an ORF whose function is uncertain. The CDR3 has 13 residues. The ends were cut back, 8 bases at V and 1 base at J, with 11 bases in the middle. This chain's CDR3 is CASQTGFQETQYF. The CDR3 bases are TGCGCCAGCCAAACAGGCTTCCAAGAGACCCAGTACTTC.

The chain recombines TRBV6-6 with TRBJ2-3; no clear D. Looked up from germline, CDR1 is MNHNY and CDR2 is SVGAGI (reference sequence). The CDR3 is 14 amino acids. Trimming cost V 2 bases and J 2 bases, with 8 bases left between them. CDR3 sequence: CASSYVSTTDTQYF. CDR3 bases: TGTGCCAGCAGTTACGTATCCACCACAGATACGCAGTATTTT.

V is TRBV5-1 and J is TRBJ2-5, with 8 bases lining up with TRBD2. Germline lookup yields CDR1 SGHRS and CDR2 YFSETQ. Unmatched junction bases numbered 10, after V lost 4 bases and J lost 5 bases. This CDR3 region has 15 residues. The CDR3 DNA follows: TGCGCCAGCAGCCTTTTCCCGGGACTAGGGGAGACCCAGTACTTC. This codes for CASSLFPGLGETQYF.

This clone was detected only a few times. This rearrangement joins TRBV9 to TRBJ2-5, with TRBD2 matching over 7 bases. The ends lost 4 bases at V and 2 bases at J; junction bases unmatched: 11. The CDR3 spans 16 residues. Germline values: CDR1 SGDLS, CDR2 YYNGEE. The CDR3 DNA follows: TGTGCCAGCAGCCTTGGGACTATCTGGACGCAAGAGACCCAGTACTTC. Encoded protein: CASSLGTIWTQETQYF. The variable domain in full, completed from reference TRBV9 and TRBJ2-5, reads DSGVTQTPKHLITATGQRVTLRCSPRSGDLSVYWYQQSLDQGLQFLIQYYNGEERAKGNILERFSAQQFPDLHSELNLSSLELGDSALYFCASSLGTIWTQETQYFGPGTRLLVL.

The V gene is TRBV19, the J gene TRBJ2-6, with unresolved D. The CDR3 totals 15 residues. From germline, CDR1 is LNHDA and CDR2 SQIVND (reference sequence). V was cut by 6 bases and J by 2 bases, with 11 bases left in between. The CDR3 DNA sequence: TGTGCCAGTAGGCCTCTGGAGACTGGGGCCAACGTCCTGACTTTC. Encoded protein: CASRPLETGANVLTF.

The genes are TRBV9 and TRBJ2-1; no clear D gene. The CDR3 consists of 16 residues. The ends were cut back, 4 bases at V and 2 bases at J, with 16 bases in the middle. Germline CDR1 is SGDLS and CDR2 is YYNGEE. The CDR3 nucleotides are TGTGCCAGCAGCCCCAGCCGGTTACCAACCTACAATGAGCAGTTCTTC. Its translation: CASSPSRLPTYNEQFF.

The V call is TRBV4-2, the J call TRBJ2-5; the D gene could be TRBD1 or TRBD2 (5 bases each). The germline V gene has CDR1 LGHNA and CDR2 YNFKEQ. Trimming took off 1 base at V and 4 bases at J, with 10 bases between the two ends. The CDR3 has 14 residues. The CDR3 DNA sequence: TGTGCCAGCAGCCAAGGGGTGGGGGTAGAGACCCAGTACTTC. This gives the protein CASSQGVGVETQYF.

The rearrangement links TRBV3-1 (or the pseudogene TRBV3-2) to TRBJ2-1; D gene uncertain. This CDR3 has 13 amino acids. The V gene's germline CDR1 is LGHDT and CDR2 YNNKEL (reference sequence). V lost 4 bases to trimming and J lost 12 bases, with 16 bases between them. CDR3 in DNA: TGTGCCAGCAGCCCACGGGTCCGGTTCGGGCAGTTCTTC. Its protein product is CASSPRVRFGQFF.

CDR3 nucleotides: TGTGCCAGCAGCTTGAGGGACAGGGACGAAAAACTGTTTTTT. Its translation: CASSLRDRDEKLFF. The chain recombines TRBV7-9 with TRBJ1-4; 9 nucleotides agree with TRBD1. The CDR3 spans 14 residues. The germline V gene encodes CDR1 SEHNR and CDR2 FQNEAQ (reference sequence). The J segment lost 8 bases and the V segment lost 3 bases, leaving 4 bases of the junction unmatched.

The chain joins TRBV7-2 to TRBJ1-4; TRBD1 might be the D (5 bases). The V end was cut by 4 bases, the J end by 13 bases, with 16 bases between. The CDR3 has 13 amino acids. Germline values: CDR1 SGHTA, CDR2 FQGNSA. CDR3: CASSSLQGTGLFF. The CDR3, as DNA: TGTGCCAGCAGCTCCCTTCAGGGAACTGGACTGTTTTTT.

This chain connects TRBV21-1 to TRBJ2-7; the table's D call, TRBD2, was not checked against the DNA. TRBV21-1 is tagged as a pseudogene. The length of the CDR3 is 15 residues. Here the CDR3 reads CATINIGGALYEQYF. DNA of the CDR3: TGTGCCACCATTAATATCGGAGGGGCGTTATACGAGCAGTACTTC.